This T cell receptor (beta chain) was observed in a study of blood T cells in healthy people across ages. Study conclusions and caveats: There was no known CMV status for donors, so expanded clonotype changes were possibly confounded.

A note on this clonotype: Its target is unknown.

V dropped 2 bases and J dropped 2; count of bases not matched to a gene: 2. Germline V gene lookup returns CDR1 DFQATT and CDR2 SNEGSKA (reference sequence). The CDR3 runs 15 residues. Peripheral blood from each donor was collected in a volume of ten milliliters. Next came a second PCR, run for roughly 6 to 11 cycles, which used a sample-barcoded 5' primer along with a J-beta primer mix. A tag from a template-switch adaptor with 12 random nucleotides marked each cDNA molecule. TCRdb re-analysed the 5' RACE reads in MiXCR, keeping a single row per CDR3 protein. The table has about 1.5 million distinct CDR3 sequences, 35% to 45% seen once.

The chain joins TRBV20-1 to TRBJ2-3; 12 bases align to TRBD2. Sequenced sample: blood. This receptor was obtained from a woman under 30 in good health. The CDR3 DNA reads as TGCAGTGCTAGAACTAGCGGGAGGAACACAGATACGCAGTATTTT. Its translation: CSARTSGRNTDTQYF.